The 7 T cell receptor beta chains listed next were all sequenced from one sample in a study of shared clonotypes between healthy human individuals. Here immunoSEQ multiplex PCR was the method, and the copy in TCRdb shows in-frame clones only, minus some. The sample consists of 1,500,000 or so clones, over 95% of them appearing once. Sequencing was carried out using naive CD4+ T cells sorted from blood. Subset here: CD45RA+ positively selected. Receptors originate from a man in his thirties or forties in good health.

This rearrangement joins TRBV5-5 to TRBJ2-7; TRBD2 might be the D (6 bases). Trimming took 6 bases from V and 5 from J, leaving 21 bases between them. The CDR3 has 15 residues. From germline, CDR1 is SGHKS and CDR2 YYEKEE (reference sequence). The CDR3 loop is CASNAEGGLYHEQYF. CDR3 DNA sequence: TGTGCCAGCAACGCCGAAGGAGGGTTATATCACGAGCAGTACTTC.

The chain uses TRBV6-6 and TRBJ1-4; D is ambiguous. Trimming stripped 0 bases from V and 5 bases from J, with 7 bases between. The germline CDR1 and CDR2 sequences are MNHNY and SVGAGI (reference sequence). The CDR3 runs 14 residues. This chain's CDR3 is CASSYSRGNEKLFF. Here the CDR3 DNA reads TGTGCCAGCAGTTACTCGAGAGGGAATGAAAAACTGTTTTTT.

The CDR3 DNA reads as TGTGCCAGCAGCTCCTTCGGGGGCGGGAGGTGGAATGAGCAGTTCTTC. This gives the protein CASSSFGGGRWNEQFF. This chain connects TRBV28 to TRBJ2-1, with 8 nucleotides matching TRBD2. Trimming took 6 bases from V and 7 from J; bases not matched to a gene: 14. The CDR3 length is 16 residues. Germline V gene lookup returns CDR1 MDHEN and CDR2 SYDVKM.

The rearrangement links TRBV11-2 to TRBJ2-7, with D tentatively TRBD2 (5 bases). Trimming took 3 bases from V and 1 from J, leaving 13 bases between them. This CDR3 region has 15 residues. Germline V gene data show CDR1 as SGHAT and CDR2 as FQNNGV. CDR3: CASSFQEGLSYEQYF. The CDR3, as DNA: TGTGCCAGCAGCTTCCAAGAGGGTCTATCCTACGAGCAGTACTTC.

This clone is a singleton in its sample. The chain has TRBV21-1 and TRBJ2-7; the D call of TRBD2 is as the table states it, not checked on the DNA. TRBV21-1 is a recognized pseudogene. The length of the CDR3 is 17 residues. The CDR3 reads CASSKTLRGDTYYEQYF. In DNA, the CDR3 is TGTGCCAGCAGCAAAACCCTTCGAGGCGATACCTACTACGAGCAGTACTTC.

This chain links TRBV7-6 with TRBJ1-3; no definite D call. This CDR3 comprises 17 residues. V was cut by 1 base and J by 0 bases, with 13 bases left in between. Germline V gene data show CDR1 as SGHVS and CDR2 as FNYEAQ. CDR3 coding DNA: TGTGCCAGCAGCTTAGGGACCCTATGGACCTCTGGAAACACCATATATTTT. This gives the protein CASSLGTLWTSGNTIYF. Supplemented by reference TRBV7-6 and TRBJ1-3, the full variable domain reads GAGVSQSPRYKVTKRGQDVALRCDPISGHVSLYWYRQALGQGPEFLTYFNYEAQQDKSGLPNDRFSAERPEGSISTLTIQRTEQRDSAMYRCASSLGTLWTSGNTIYFGEGSWLTVV.

J is TRBJ2-3 and V is TRBV7-2; a weak D match, TRBD2 (5 bases). The CDR3 length is 12 residues. Germline values: CDR1 SGHTA, CDR2 FQGNSA. The V gene lost 5 bases and the J gene lost 7 bases, with 10 bases spanning the gap. Written as DNA, the CDR3 is TGTGCCAGCAGCCTCCGGGGATATACGCAGTATTTT. Translation gives CASSLRGYTQYF. Combining the CDR3 with reference TRBV7-2 and TRBJ2-3 gives the whole variable domain GAGVSQSPSNKVTEKGKDVELRCDPISGHTALYWYRQSLGQGLEFLIYFQGNSAPDKSGLPSDRFSAERTGGSVSTLTIQRTQQEDSAVYLCASSLRGYTQYFGPGTRLTVL.